Listed below are T cell receptor beta chains from one sample, sequenced in a study of vaccination and CD4 T cells after COVID-19. Their antigen targets remain unknown. TCRdb called the PCR reads again in MiXCR, with one record for every CDR3 protein. The data contain some 7,000 distinct CDR3 sequences, about a third of them singletons. The sample comprised CD4+ T cells from blood, cultured in vitro. The receptors were sampled from a human donor in good health. Each CDR3 is given with its conserved first and last residue. The D gene is left open where the match is weak. Clone size is given for some rows only: seen once, a few or many times, or a class if the clone is expanded.

J: TRBJ1-1
V: TRBV11-2
D: .
size: .
CDR3: CASSKWGGGDTEAFF
DNA: TGTGCCAGCAGCAAATGGGGGGGAGGGGACACTGAAGCTTTCTTT

J: TRBJ1-2
V: TRBV7-9
D: .
size: few
CDR3: CASSSLGAGGYTF
DNA: TGTGCCAGCAGCTCATTGGGGGCGGGCGGCTACACCTTC

J: TRBJ1-1
V: TRBV12-3/TRBV12-4
D: TRBD1
size: .
CDR3: CASSQGVNTEAFF
DNA: TGTGCCAGCAGCCAGGGGGTGAACACTGAAGCTTTCTTT

J: TRBJ2-1
V: TRBV7-9
D: .
size: .
CDR3: CASSQIGGSYNEQFF
DNA: TGTGCCAGCAGCCAGATCGGGGGTTCCTACAATGAGCAGTTCTTC

J: TRBJ1-2
V: TRBV20-1
D: .
size: .
CDR3: CSASFGEDYGYTF
DNA: TGCAGTGCTAGTTTTGGGGAAGACTATGGCTACACCTTC

J: TRBJ1-1
V: TRBV2
D: TRBD1
size: .
CDR3: CASTETWTGRNTEAFF
DNA: TGTGCCAGCACCGAAACCTGGACAGGGAGGAACACTGAAGCTTTCTTT

J: TRBJ1-1
V: TRBV7-3
D: .
size: .
CDR3: CASSVQGDTEAFF
DNA: TGTGCCAGCAGCGTCCAAGGGGACACTGAAGCTTTCTTT

J: TRBJ1-6
V: TRBV19
D: .
size: .
CDR3: CASRVGDVDSPLHF
DNA: TGTGCCAGTAGGGTGGGGGATGTAGATTCACCCCTCCACTTT

J: TRBJ2-7
V: TRBV20-1
D: .
size: .
CDR3: CSARDRDLEQYF
DNA: TGCAGTGCTAGAGACCGGGACCTAGAGCAGTACTTC

J: TRBJ2-6
V: TRBV2
D: .
size: few
CDR3: CASSDRASSGANVLTF
DNA: TGTGCCAGCAGTGACCGGGCATCCTCTGGGGCCAACGTCCTGACTTTC

J: TRBJ1-2
V: TRBV4-1
D: .
size: .
CDR3: CASSQDETAGRYGYTF
DNA: TGCGCCAGCAGCCAAGATGAGACAGCGGGGAGGTATGGCTACACCTTC

J: TRBJ1-1
V: TRBV5-6
D: TRBD1
size: .
CDR3: CASSSTGTGFVTEAFF
DNA: TGTGCCAGCAGCTCAACCGGGACAGGGTTTGTCACTGAAGCTTTCTTT

J: TRBJ2-5
V: TRBV11-1
D: TRBD2
size: once
CDR3: CASSFAPASGEETQYF
DNA: TGTGCCAGCAGCTTTGCCCCGGCTAGCGGGGAAGAGACCCAGTACTTC

J: TRBJ1-2
V: TRBV7-3
D: .
size: few
CDR3: CASSTSGQDNYGYTF
DNA: TGTGCCAGCAGCACCTCGGGACAAGACAACTATGGCTACACCTTC

J: TRBJ1-5
V: TRBV2
D: .
size: .
CDR3: CASDMGGQPQHF
DNA: TGTGCCAGCGACATGGGCGGACAGCCCCAGCATTTT

J: TRBJ1-5
V: TRBV20-1
D: .
size: .
CDR3: CSASRQRRQPQHF
DNA: TGCAGTGCTAGCCGTCAGCGCAGGCAGCCCCAGCATTTT

J: TRBJ2-7
V: TRBV6-1
D: TRBD1
size: few
CDR3: CASTRDSSSYEQYF
DNA: TGTGCCAGCACCAGGGACAGTAGCTCCTACGAGCAGTACTTC

J: TRBJ1-2
V: TRBV19
D: .
size: few
CDR3: CASSMEVRTYGYTF
DNA: TGTGCCAGTAGTATGGAAGTCCGAACCTATGGCTACACCTTC

J: TRBJ1-1
V: TRBV19
D: .
size: few
CDR3: CASTRGRGGTEAFF
DNA: TGTGCCAGTACTCGGGGGAGGGGGGGCACTGAAGCTTTCTTT

J: TRBJ2-3
V: TRBV9
D: .
size: .
CDR3: CASSVVGGGSDTQYF
DNA: TGTGCCAGCAGCGTAGTAGGTGGGGGTTCAGATACGCAGTATTTT

J: TRBJ2-3
V: TRBV6-1
D: .
size: .
CDR3: CASSAYTDTQYF
DNA: TGTGCCAGCAGTGCATACACAGATACGCAGTATTTT

J: TRBJ2-7
V: TRBV6-5
D: .
size: .
CDR3: CASSYPGVPLVEQYF
DNA: TGTGCCAGCAGTTATCCAGGCGTACCTTTGGTTGAGCAGTACTTC

J: TRBJ1-1
V: TRBV5-1
D: .
size: .
CDR3: CASSLLQMNTEAFF
DNA: TGCGCCAGCAGCTTGCTACAGATGAACACTGAAGCTTTCTTT

J: TRBJ2-2
V: TRBV20-1
D: .
size: .
CDR3: CSARTRNTGELFF
DNA: TGCAGTGCTAGAACCAGGAACACCGGGGAGCTGTTTTTT

J: TRBJ2-6
V: TRBV7-9
D: .
size: .
CDR3: CASSLSPDGANVLTF
DNA: TGTGCCAGCAGCTTATCTCCTGACGGGGCCAACGTCCTGACTTTC

J: TRBJ1-5
V: TRBV4-1
D: .
size: .
CDR3: CASSPGVGDNQPQHF
DNA: TGCGCCAGCAGCCCCGGGGTCGGCGACAATCAGCCCCAGCATTTT

J: TRBJ2-3
V: TRBV4-1
D: .
size: .
CDR3: CASSQESLQLSTDTQYF
DNA: TGCGCCAGCAGCCAAGAATCGCTTCAACTTAGCACAGATACGCAGTATTTT

J: TRBJ2-7
V: TRBV6-1
D: .
size: .
CDR3: CASSQDPVSSYEQYF
DNA: TGTGCCAGCAGCCAGGACCCAGTCTCTTCCTACGAGCAGTACTTC

J: TRBJ1-2
V: TRBV6-1
D: .
size: few
CDR3: CASSERDRGGYTF
DNA: TGTGCCAGCAGTGAGAGAGACCGGGGGGGCTACACCTTC

J: TRBJ1-5
V: TRBV12-3/TRBV12-4
D: .
size: .
CDR3: CASSFGRTLRPQHF
DNA: TGTGCCAGCAGTTTCGGACGCACCTTGAGGCCCCAGCATTTT

J: TRBJ1-3
V: TRBV6-1
D: .
size: few
CDR3: CASREQGTIYF
DNA: TGTGCCAGCAGAGAACAGGGCACCATATATTTT

J: TRBJ2-5
V: TRBV20-1
D: .
size: .
CDR3: CSARRGPRRETQYF
DNA: TGCAGTGCTAGACGAGGACCCCGAAGAGAGACCCAGTACTTC

J: TRBJ1-6
V: TRBV6-5
D: .
size: .
CDR3: CASSYQDLNSPLHF
DNA: TGTGCCAGCAGTTATCAGGATCTGAATTCACCCCTCCACTTT

J: TRBJ2-3
V: TRBV28
D: TRBD1
size: .
CDR3: CASSTPGQGASDTQYF
DNA: TGTGCCAGCAGTACCCCCGGACAGGGGGCATCAGATACGCAGTATTTT

J: TRBJ2-7
V: TRBV7-2
D: TRBD2
size: medium-sized
CDR3: CASSRYLTSGTSYEQYF
DNA: TGTGCCAGCAGCCGATACCTGACTAGCGGAACTTCCTACGAGCAGTACTTC

J: TRBJ2-5
V: TRBV10-1
D: .
size: .
CDR3: CASSEPGEETQYF
DNA: TGCGCCAGCAGTGAACCCGGAGAAGAGACCCAGTACTTC

J: TRBJ2-7
V: TRBV20-1
D: .
size: .
CDR3: CSARGGVSTYEQYF
DNA: TGCAGTGCTAGAGGGGGCGTCTCCACCTACGAGCAGTACTTC

J: TRBJ2-5
V: TRBV11-1
D: .
size: few
CDR3: CASGHWGQETQYF
DNA: TGTGCCAGCGGCCACTGGGGCCAAGAGACCCAGTACTTC

J: TRBJ1-5
V: TRBV12-3/TRBV12-4
D: .
size: .
CDR3: CASSLVWGQPQHF
DNA: TGTGCCAGCAGTTTGGTGTGGGGACAGCCCCAGCATTTT

J: TRBJ2-3
V: TRBV6-4
D: TRBD2
size: .
CDR3: CASSDGTSGHTDTQYF
DNA: TGTGCCAGCAGTGACGGGACTAGCGGGCACACAGATACGCAGTATTTT

J: TRBJ1-1
V: TRBV27
D: .
size: once
CDR3: CASSLRGNTEAFF
DNA: TGTGCCAGCAGTTTAAGGGGGAACACTGAAGCTTTCTTT

J: TRBJ1-1
V: TRBV6-5
D: .
size: few
CDR3: CASSYSRGTEAFF
DNA: TGTGCCAGCAGTTACTCTAGGGGCACTGAAGCTTTCTTT

J: TRBJ1-2
V: TRBV12-3/TRBV12-4
D: .
size: few
CDR3: CASSLESLYVGYTF
DNA: TGTGCCAGCAGTTTAGAGTCACTGTACGTTGGCTACACCTTC

J: TRBJ1-1
V: TRBV6-1
D: .
size: few
CDR3: CASSEYVNTEAFF
DNA: TGTGCCAGCAGTGAATACGTGAACACTGAAGCTTTCTTT

J: TRBJ2-2
V: TRBV30
D: .
size: .
CDR3: CAWSQGGELFF
DNA: TGTGCCTGGAGCCAGGGAGGGGAGCTGTTTTTT

J: TRBJ2-7
V: TRBV19
D: .
size: .
CDR3: CASSTRRVETYEQYF
DNA: TGTGCCAGTAGTACTAGAAGAGTCGAAACCTACGAGCAGTACTTC

J: TRBJ2-7
V: TRBV11-2
D: .
size: .
CDR3: CASSLNRFEQYF
DNA: TGTGCCAGCAGCCTCAACAGGTTCGAGCAGTACTTC

J: TRBJ1-2
V: TRBV10-3
D: TRBD1
size: .
CDR3: CAISDDDRGSNYGYTF
DNA: TGTGCCATCAGTGACGACGACAGGGGGTCTAACTATGGCTACACCTTC

J: TRBJ1-3
V: TRBV15
D: .
size: medium-sized
CDR3: CATSRDRVASGNTIYF
DNA: TGTGCCACCAGCAGAGATCGGGTAGCCTCTGGAAACACCATATATTTT

J: TRBJ1-2
V: TRBV27
D: .
size: .
CDR3: CASSLGGRGSGYTF
DNA: TGTGCCAGCAGTTTGGGGGGTAGAGGAAGTGGCTACACCTTC

J: TRBJ1-1
V: TRBV20-1
D: .
size: few
CDR3: CSARDPEGRAFF
DNA: TGCAGTGCTAGAGATCCGGAAGGGCGGGCTTTCTTT

J: TRBJ1-2
V: TRBV12-3/TRBV12-4
D: TRBD1
size: once
CDR3: CASSPGQGRDYGYTF
DNA: TGTGCCAGCAGTCCAGGACAGGGGAGGGACTATGGCTACACCTTC

J: TRBJ1-6
V: TRBV6-1
D: .
size: .
CDR3: CASSKNRDFYNSPLHF
DNA: TGTGCCAGCAGTAAAAACAGGGACTTCTATAATTCACCCCTCCACTTT